The 32 T cell receptor beta chains presented below share a single source sample, sequenced in a study of blood T cell repertoires in COVID-19. Sequencing was performed with immunoSEQ multiplex PCR; in TCRdb, only in-frame clones are kept and a portion is missing. The repertoire consists of about 70,000 clones, with 86% occurring once and the leading ten covering less than 4%. Sequencing was done on a sample of peripheral blood. Receptors were obtained from a man between 65 and 80 years old with active COVID-19.

This clone was picked up one time. V and J are TRBV30 and TRBJ2-2, with 9 bases fitting TRBD2. The germline V gene encodes CDR1 GTSNPN and CDR2 SVGIG (reference sequence). J gave up 5 bases and V 0 bases, and 10 bases lay outside the gene matches. CDR3 length: 17 amino acids. The CDR3: CAWSVQRGRGGTGELFF. The CDR3 region has the DNA TGTGCCTGGAGTGTACAACGCGGGAGGGGAGGTACCGGGGAGCTGTTTTTT.

The J gene is TRBJ2-5, the V gene TRBV6-5; a possible D gene is TRBD2 (6 bases). CDR3 length equals 13 residues. The V and J ends lost 4 bases and 5 bases respectively, with 11 bases between them. Germline V lookup: CDR1 MNHEY, CDR2 SVGAGI. CDR3 sequence reads: CASSSSVRETQYF. The CDR3 DNA reads as TGTGCCAGCAGTTCTAGCGTTAGGGAGACCCAGTACTTC.

This clone was seen only once. This sequence joins TRBV4-1 and TRBJ2-6; possibly TRBD2 for D (7 bases). CDR1 and CDR2 (germline): MGHRA, YSYEKL. The CDR3 spans 19 residues. Deletions cut 2 bases from V and 3 bases from J, with 20 bases between. CDR3 protein: CASSQPVRGRGGGANVLTF. The CDR3 nucleotides read TGCGCCAGCAGCCAACCCGTGCGGGGGCGCGGTGGTGGGGCCAACGTCCTGACTTTC.

The chain has TRBV27 and TRBJ2-7, with 10 nucleotides matching TRBD2. Germline-derived CDR1 and CDR2 are MNHEY and SMNVEV (reference sequence). Germline trimming cut 6 bases from V and 4 bases from J; bases unmatched to any gene: 6. CDR3 length: 14 amino acids. The CDR3 protein is CASSWTSGAYEQYF. The CDR3, as DNA: TGTGCCAGCAGCTGGACTAGCGGAGCATACGAGCAGTACTTC.

The rearrangement links TRBV11-3 to TRBJ2-5, with 8 bases lining up with TRBD2. CDR1 and CDR2 from the germline V gene are SGHNT and YENEEA. The CDR3 sequence is 16 residues long. V lost 0 bases and J lost 5; bases outside the gene matches: 8. The CDR3 loop reads CASSLDLGTRGETQYF. The CDR3 nucleotides are TGTGCCAGCAGCTTAGATCTAGGGACTAGGGGTGAGACCCAGTACTTC.

The chain joins TRBV3-1 (or the pseudogene TRBV3-2) to TRBJ2-5, with 11 bases that match TRBD1. V lost 4 bases to trimming and J lost 2 bases; unmatched junction nucleotides: 6. This CDR3 comprises 16 residues. The germline V gene encodes CDR1 LGHDT and CDR2 YNNKEL (reference sequence). CDR3 in amino acids: CASSPPDRGPQETQYF. The CDR3 nucleotides read TGTGCCAGCAGCCCCCCGGACAGGGGGCCTCAAGAGACCCAGTACTTC.

V is TRBV5-1 and J is TRBJ1-1; 7 bases align to TRBD1. Germline values: CDR1 SGHRS, CDR2 YFSETQ. The trim removed 2 bases at V and 1 base at J, leaving 5 bases unmatched. CDR3 length equals 15 residues. CDR3 region: CASSLTGARNTEAFF. In DNA, the CDR3 is TGCGCCAGCAGCTTAACAGGGGCCAGGAACACTGAAGCTTTCTTT.

The genes are TRBV11-3 and TRBJ2-1, with D hard to call. The ends were cut back, 7 bases at V and 9 bases at J, with 16 bases in the middle. This CDR3 has 13 amino acids. The germline V gene encodes CDR1 SGHNT and CDR2 YENEEA. CDR3 bases: TGTGCCAGCACCCCCCCCGCTAGTCGTGAGCAGTTCTTC. Translation gives CASTPPASREQFF.

The rearrangement uses TRBV20-1 and TRBJ2-5; no definite D call. CDR1 is DFQATT, CDR2 SNEGSKA, per germline (reference sequence). The CDR3 runs 11 residues. The germline V and J ends were trimmed by 6 bases and 7 bases, with 12 bases remaining between them. CDR3 residues: CSAKTPPTQYF. The CDR3 DNA reads as TGCAGTGCGAAGACTCCCCCGACCCAGTACTTC.

A single count supports this clone. For the CDR3, the DNA is TGTGCCAGCAGGCGGCTAGCAACTAATGAAAAACTGTTTTTT. Amino acid sequence: CASRRLATNEKLFF. The J gene is TRBJ1-4, the V gene TRBV2; D unresolved. Germline V lookup: CDR1 SNHLY, CDR2 FYNNEI. Trimming took off 6 bases at V and 0 bases at J, with 8 bases between the two ends. The CDR3 has 14 residues.

The chain recombines TRBV28 with TRBJ2-7; tentative D call: TRBD2 (6 bases). The CDR3 runs to 11 residues. Germline CDR1 MDHEN, CDR2 SYDVKM. V lost 2 bases and J 7 bases, leaving 6 bases between the germline ends. This CDR3 is CASSLGGEQYF. DNA for the CDR3: TGTGCCAGCAGTTTAGGAGGGGAGCAGTACTTC.

The chain joins TRBV7-2 to TRBJ2-5; no definite D call. V lost 0 bases, J lost 5 bases, and 13 bases lay in between. The CDR3 is 15 amino acids. Germline loops: CDR1 SGHTA, CDR2 FQGNSA. The CDR3 loop is CASSLAGAPVETQYF. The CDR3 DNA follows: TGTGCCAGCAGCTTAGCGGGCGCCCCCGTGGAGACCCAGTACTTC.

V usage is TRBV4-3 and J usage is TRBJ2-7, with a possible D match to TRBD2 (7 bases). Trimming stripped 4 bases from V and 6 bases from J, with 25 bases between. CDR1 and CDR2 from the germline V gene are LGHNA and YSLEER. This CDR3 is 17 amino acids long. The CDR3 region is CASSPGWVGGREGEQYF. The CDR3 DNA reads as TGCGCCAGCAGCCCAGGGTGGGTCGGGGGGCGCGAAGGCGAGCAGTACTTC.

This clone was seen a single time. The chain recombines TRBV5-6 with TRBJ2-2, with D maybe TRBD2 (5 bases). The length of the CDR3 is 14 residues. The V gene lost 2 bases and the J gene lost 4 bases, with 9 bases spanning the gap. Germline-derived CDR1 and CDR2 are SGHDT and YYEEEE. The DNA for the CDR3 is TGTGCCAGCAGCTTACCGGCGGGCACCGGGGAGCTGTTTTTT. Its protein is CASSLPAGTGELFF.

The chain couples TRBV2 to TRBJ1-4; 9 bases match TRBD1. The CDR3 is made up of 14 amino acids. V shed 6 bases, J shed 7 bases, and the junction held 6 bases outside the gene matches. Germline CDR1 and CDR2: SNHLY and FYNNEI. The CDR3 region has the DNA TGTGCCAGCAGACCCGACAGGGGGGGTGAAAAACTGTTTTTT. This translates into CASRPDRGGEKLFF.

The chain carries TRBV12-3 or TRBV12-4 and TRBJ1-2, with D unresolved. Trimming took off 2 bases at V and 8 bases at J, with 9 bases between the two ends. The CDR3 has 12 amino acids. The CDR3 bases are TGTGCCAGCAGTTTATGGCAAACCGGCTACACCTTC. It is translated as CASSLWQTGYTF.

The chain has TRBV5-4 and TRBJ2-7; D might be TRBD1 (6 bases). This CDR3 spans 14 amino acids. The germline V and J ends were trimmed by 1 base and 2 bases, with 10 bases remaining between them. Germline lookup yields CDR1 SGHNT and CDR2 YYREEE (reference sequence). As DNA, the CDR3 is TGTGCCAGCAGCTTGCCGGGACACCCCTACGAGCAGTACTTC. Protein product: CASSLPGHPYEQYF.

This chain's CDR3 is CATTGQGGSPLHF. As DNA, the CDR3 is TGTGCCACCACGGGACAGGGGGGTTCACCCCTCCACTTT. This chain connects TRBV6-5 to TRBJ1-6, with TRBD1 matching over 11 bases. This CDR3 has 13 amino acids. V was clipped by 10 bases and J by 9 bases; unmatched bases: 5. Germline V gene lookup returns CDR1 MNHEY and CDR2 SVGAGI.

The chain employs TRBV28 and TRBJ2-2; 9 nucleotides align to TRBD1. Unmatched junction bases numbered 7, after V lost 7 bases and J lost 1 base. Germline CDR1 is MDHEN and CDR2 is SYDVKM. This CDR3 is 16 amino acids long. The DNA of the CDR3 is TGTGCCAGCACCCCCGGGACAGGGTTGAACACCGGGGAGCTGTTTTTT. Amino acid sequence: CASTPGTGLNTGELFF.

This chain links TRBV9 with TRBJ2-2; weak D call: TRBD1 (5 bases). CDR3 length: 17 amino acids. V lost 0 bases, J lost 3 bases, and 15 bases lay in between. Germline assignment: CDR1 SGDLS and CDR2 YYNGEE. DNA for the CDR3: TGTGCCAGCAGCGTAGCTACGGGCCAGGGTTACACCGGGGAGCTGTTTTTT. It is translated as CASSVATGQGYTGELFF. Full variable domain (remainder filled in from reference TRBV9 and TRBJ2-2): DSGVTQTPKHLITATGQRVTLRCSPRSGDLSVYWYQQSLDQGLQFLIQYYNGEERAKGNILERFSAQQFPDLHSELNLSSLELGDSALYFCASSVATGQGYTGELFFGEGSRLTVL.

The CDR3 DNA sequence: TGTGCCCCAGGTCCCCAAAACATTCAGTACTTC. Amino acids: CAPGPQNIQYF. This rearrangement joins TRBV24-1 to TRBJ2-4, with D uncertain. The V end was cut by 12 bases, the J end by 5 bases, with 10 bases between. This CDR3 spans 11 amino acids. Germline CDR1 is KGHDR and CDR2 is SFDVKD.

This clone was recorded a few times. DNA of the CDR3: TGTGCCAGCACCCCGGGTTGGCCCTACGAGCAGTACTTC. This encodes CASTPGWPYEQYF. The chain uses TRBV12-3 or TRBV12-4 and TRBJ2-7; D remains unclear. This CDR3 is built from 13 residues. Trimming removed 7 bases from V and 2 bases from J, with 12 bases in between.

The sample holds one count of this clone. This sequence joins TRBV19 and TRBJ2-5; 11 bases match TRBD1. After removal of 6 bases from V and 5 bases from J, the junction contained 5 bases not matched to a gene. Looked up from germline, CDR1 is LNHDA and CDR2 is SQIVND (reference sequence). The CDR3 has 14 amino acids. For the CDR3, the DNA is TGTGCCAGTAGCCGGACAGGGGGCCGGGAGACCCAGTACTTC. Protein sequence: CASSRTGGRETQYF.

The chain uses TRBV6-5 and TRBJ1-5; 8 bases agree with TRBD1. Germline V lookup: CDR1 MNHEY, CDR2 SVGAGI. The CDR3 runs to 15 residues. V dropped 8 bases and J dropped 5; count of bases not matched to a gene: 11. The CDR3 sequence is CASGDRGGVYQPQHF. CDR3 DNA: TGTGCCAGCGGAGACAGGGGTGGTGTTTATCAGCCCCAGCATTTT.

The rearrangement joins TRBV11-3 to TRBJ2-3; 10 nucleotides agree with TRBD2. The CDR3 spans 16 residues. J was trimmed by 3 bases and V by 5 bases; bases with no gene match: 8. Germline CDR1 is SGHNT and CDR2 is YENEEA. The CDR3 nucleotides are TGTGCCAGCAGCCCGAGGACTAGCGGAGGGACAGATACGCAGTATTTT. It yields the protein CASSPRTSGGTDTQYF.

This sequence joins TRBV11-2 and TRBJ2-3; 8 nucleotides match TRBD2. Losses at the gene ends were 5 bases for V and 1 base for J; bases not matched to a gene: 5. The CDR3 extends over 15 amino acids. The germline V gene has CDR1 SGHAT and CDR2 FQNNGV. The CDR3 DNA reads TGTGCCAGCAGCCCGCGGGGGGCGGGCACAGATACGCAGTATTTT. It is translated as CASSPRGAGTDTQYF.

This rearrangement joins TRBV24-1 to TRBJ1-4; 7 bases align to TRBD1. Per the germline V gene, CDR1 is KGHDR and CDR2 is SFDVKD. The CDR3 length is 15 residues. The J segment lost 8 bases and the V segment lost 4 bases, leaving 9 bases of the junction unmatched. The DNA for the CDR3 is TGTGCCACCAGTGACCGCAGACAGGGACGCGAAAAACTGTTTTTT. This translates into CATSDRRQGREKLFF.

This clone was detected only once. This chain joins TRBV2 and TRBJ2-1, with TRBD1 as a possible D gene (5 bases). From germline, CDR1 is SNHLY and CDR2 FYNNEI. The CDR3 contains 14 residues. V lost 4 bases and J lost 6, with 13 bases in between. DNA of the CDR3: TGTGCCAGCAGTGTGGTGGGGCTCCCCAATGAGCAGTTCTTC. Its translation: CASSVVGLPNEQFF.

This sequence joins TRBV7-2 and TRBJ1-2; 7 positions agree with TRBD1. V lost 6 bases to trimming and J lost 4 bases; unmatched junction nucleotides: 8. The CDR3 covers 14 residues. Germline V gene lookup returns CDR1 SGHTA and CDR2 FQGNSA. The CDR3 spells CASSTGDRLYGYTF. CDR3 nucleotides: TGTGCCAGCAGTACAGGGGACCGTCTCTATGGCTACACCTTC.

This clone was counted a single time. The gene calls are TRBV11-2 and TRBJ2-7, with a possible D match to TRBD2 (6 bases). This CDR3 region has 13 residues. V lost 5 bases to trimming and J lost 4 bases, with 12 bases between them. The germline V gene has CDR1 SGHAT and CDR2 FQNNGV. The DNA of the CDR3 is TGTGCCAGCAGCCCCCCTAGCGAATACGAGCAGTACTTC. Protein: CASSPPSEYEQYF. The full variable domain, its missing parts supplied by reference TRBV11-2 and TRBJ2-7, is EAGVAQSPRYKIIEKRQSVAFWCNPISGHATLYWYQQILGQGPKLLIQFQNNGVVDDSQLPKDRFSAERLKGVDSTLKIQPAKLEDSAVYLCASSPPSEYEQYFGPGTRLTVT.

The genes are TRBV24-1 and TRBJ2-7; 8 bases are a match to TRBD2. Germline V lookup: CDR1 KGHDR, CDR2 SFDVKD. J lost 8 bases, V lost 4 bases, and 15 bases had no gene match. This CDR3 has 16 residues. The CDR3 nucleotides are TGTGCCACCAGTGACCCCCCCGCAGCGGGAGCAGGAAAGCAGTACTTC. Translated: CATSDPPAAGAGKQYF.

The chain carries TRBV27 and TRBJ2-7; 13 nucleotides match TRBD2. CDR3 length equals 19 residues. Unmatched junction bases numbered 16, after V lost 7 bases and J lost 1 base. Germline V gene data show CDR1 as MNHEY and CDR2 as SMNVEV (reference sequence). DNA for the CDR3: TGTGCCAGCAACACGAGGGGGGGACCGACTAGCGGGAGGTCCTACGAGCAGTACTTC. Amino acid sequence: CASNTRGGPTSGRSYEQYF.